Listed here are 8 T cell receptor beta chains from one sample, sequenced in a study of T cells in Graves' hyperthyroidism and ophthalmopathy (dated by TCRdb to between 2018 and 2020). The library was prepared using multiplex PCR. The instrument given in TCRdb is Illumina HiSeq 2000. The TCR beta CDR3 regions were amplified from the RNA transcripts. A first-round RT-PCR of the TCR CDR3 used the HTBI primer set with the Qiagen OneStep RT-PCR kit. In-frame beta chains were kept once TCRdb had trimmed the public reads at Q25 with fastp and called clones with MiXCR. One record per CDR3 amino acid sequence lists the most common genes and DNA. The sample data list hundreds of thousands of distinct CDR3 sequences, and more than 15% of these were observed just once. The top ten clonotypes cover roughly 3.3% of the sample. Sample: blood. The source is a woman aged 40 to 50 with Graves' ophthalmopathy.

The V gene is TRBV5-5, the J gene TRBJ1-1; 7 bases map to TRBD1. Losses at the gene ends were 1 base for V and 3 bases for J; bases not matched to a gene: 6. Germline V gene data show CDR1 as SGHKS and CDR2 as YYEKEE (reference sequence). CDR3 size: 15 residues. CDR3: CASSLNSQGDTEAFF. The DNA of the CDR3 is TGTGCCAGCAGCTTGAACAGTCAGGGGGACACTGAAGCTTTCTTT.

V usage is TRBV6-1 and J usage is TRBJ1-1, with 7 bases that match TRBD1. The CDR3 covers 12 residues. Germline V lookup: CDR1 MNHNS, CDR2 SASEGT. V shed 9 bases, J shed 5 bases, and the junction held 6 bases outside the gene matches. In nucleotides, the CDR3 is TGTGCCAGTTCGGACAGGCGGACTGAAGCTTTCTTT. Translated: CASSDRRTEAFF.

This sequence joins TRBV28 and TRBJ1-5; 9 positions agree with TRBD1. CDR3 size: 14 residues. J lost 4 bases, V lost 7 bases, and 5 bases had no gene match. Germline CDR1 is MDHEN and CDR2 is SYDVKM. CDR3 sequence reads: CASNMDRGNQPQHF. CDR3 nucleotides: TGTGCCAGCAATATGGACAGGGGAAATCAGCCCCAGCATTTT.

This clonotype was detected a few times. CDR3 nucleotides: TGCAGCGTTGACTCCAGGCCAGGCACAGATACGCAGTATTTT. Amino acid sequence: CSVDSRPGTDTQYF. The chain has TRBV29-1 and TRBJ2-3; D gene uncertain. Germline loops: CDR1 SQVTM, CDR2 ANQGSEA. The CDR3 has 14 amino acids. V shed 3 bases and J shed 1 base, with 11 bases lying between them.

The chain is built from TRBV11-2 and TRBJ2-7, with TRBD2 as a possible D gene (5 bases). In germline, CDR1 is SGHAT, CDR2 FQNNGV. V shed 1 base and J shed 2 bases, with 9 bases lying between them. The CDR3 has 14 residues. The CDR3 nucleotides read TGTGCCAGCAGCTTAGCTAGCCATACCTACGAGCAGTACTTC. This sequence encodes CASSLASHTYEQYF.

In its sample, this clonotype was seen many times. V gene TRBV7-2 combines with J gene TRBJ1-1, with D unclear. CDR3 size: 14 residues. V lost 4 bases to trimming and J lost 2 bases, with 11 bases between them. Germline loops: CDR1 SGHTA, CDR2 FQGNSA. The chain's CDR3 is CASSSTTLNTEAFF. CDR3 bases: TGTGCCAGCAGCTCAACGACTCTAAACACTGAAGCTTTCTTT.

This clonotype was seen more than once but under ten times. The CDR3 protein is CASSLQGALRETQYF. CDR3 nucleotides: TGTGCCAGCAGTTTACAAGGGGCGCTTCGGGAGACCCAGTACTTC. The chain is built from TRBV27 and TRBJ2-5; tentatively, D is TRBD1 (5 bases). Germline values: CDR1 MNHEY, CDR2 SMNVEV (reference sequence). The CDR3 has 15 amino acids. V was cut by 2 bases and J by 5 bases, with 15 bases left in between.

This clonotype was seen ten or more times. The chain is built from TRBV5-5 and TRBJ2-1; TRBD2 aligns across 9 bases. CDR1 is SGHKS, CDR2 YYEKEE, per germline (reference sequence). V trimming: 0 bases; J trimming: 5 bases; junction bases outside the gene matches: 6. The CDR3 is 16 residues long. The DNA of the CDR3 is TGTGCCAGCAGCTTGGATCTAGCGGGGTTTAACAATGAGCAGTTCTTC. As protein: CASSLDLAGFNNEQFF.